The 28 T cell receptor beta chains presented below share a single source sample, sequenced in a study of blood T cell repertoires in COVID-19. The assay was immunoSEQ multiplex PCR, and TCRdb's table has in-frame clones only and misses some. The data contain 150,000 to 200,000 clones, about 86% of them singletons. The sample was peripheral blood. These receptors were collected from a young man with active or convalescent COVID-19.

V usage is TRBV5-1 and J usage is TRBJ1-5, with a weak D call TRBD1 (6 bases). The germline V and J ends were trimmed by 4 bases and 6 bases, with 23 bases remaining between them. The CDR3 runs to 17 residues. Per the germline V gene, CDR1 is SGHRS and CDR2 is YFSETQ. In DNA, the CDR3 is TGCGCCAGCAGCCTTCTACCGCCAGGGGTTGGGGGTCAGCCCCAGCATTTT. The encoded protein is CASSLLPPGVGGQPQHF.

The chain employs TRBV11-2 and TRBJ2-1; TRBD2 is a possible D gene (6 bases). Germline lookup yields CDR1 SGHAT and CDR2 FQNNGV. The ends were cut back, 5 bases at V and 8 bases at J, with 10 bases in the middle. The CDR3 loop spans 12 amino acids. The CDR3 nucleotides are TGTGCCAGCAGCCCCAGGGACTATGAGCAGTTCTTC. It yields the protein CASSPRDYEQFF.

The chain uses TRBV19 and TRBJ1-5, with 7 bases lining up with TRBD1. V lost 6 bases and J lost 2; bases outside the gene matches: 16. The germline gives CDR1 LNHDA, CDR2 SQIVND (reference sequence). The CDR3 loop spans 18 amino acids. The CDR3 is CASRVRQGGGLRNQPQHF. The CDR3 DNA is TGTGCCAGTAGGGTTCGGCAGGGGGGAGGTCTGCGCAATCAGCCCCAGCATTTT. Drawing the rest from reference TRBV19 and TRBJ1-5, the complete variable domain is DGGITQSPKYLFRKEGQNVTLSCEQNLNHDAMYWYRQDPGQGLRLIYYSQIVNDFQKGDIAEGYSVSREKKESFPLTVTSAQKNPTAFYLCASRVRQGGGLRNQPQHFGDGTRLSIL.

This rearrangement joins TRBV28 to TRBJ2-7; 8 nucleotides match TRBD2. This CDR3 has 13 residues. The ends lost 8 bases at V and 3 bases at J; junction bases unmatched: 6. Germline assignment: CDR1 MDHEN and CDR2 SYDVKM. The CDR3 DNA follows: TGTGCCAGCGGGCCCGGGACTAGCTACGAGCAGTACTTC. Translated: CASGPGTSYEQYF.

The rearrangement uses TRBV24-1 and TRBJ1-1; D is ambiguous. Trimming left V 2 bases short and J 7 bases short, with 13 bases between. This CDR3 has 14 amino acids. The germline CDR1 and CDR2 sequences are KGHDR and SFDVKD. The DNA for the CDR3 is TGTGCCACCAGTGATTCTAGCAGACCCGTTGAAGCTTTCTTT. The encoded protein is CATSDSSRPVEAFF.

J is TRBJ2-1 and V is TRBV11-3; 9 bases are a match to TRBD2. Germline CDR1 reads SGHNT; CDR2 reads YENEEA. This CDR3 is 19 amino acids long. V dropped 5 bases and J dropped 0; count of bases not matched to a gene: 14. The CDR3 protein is CASSPRGGGSIFSYNEQFF. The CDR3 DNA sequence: TGTGCCAGCAGCCCGCGGGGGGGAGGCTCAATTTTCTCCTACAATGAGCAGTTCTTC.

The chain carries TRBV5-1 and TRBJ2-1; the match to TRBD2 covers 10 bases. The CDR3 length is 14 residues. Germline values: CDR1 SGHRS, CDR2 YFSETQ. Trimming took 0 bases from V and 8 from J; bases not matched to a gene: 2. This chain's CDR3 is CASSLGLAGDEQFF. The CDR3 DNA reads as TGCGCCAGCAGCTTGGGGCTAGCGGGGGATGAGCAGTTCTTC.

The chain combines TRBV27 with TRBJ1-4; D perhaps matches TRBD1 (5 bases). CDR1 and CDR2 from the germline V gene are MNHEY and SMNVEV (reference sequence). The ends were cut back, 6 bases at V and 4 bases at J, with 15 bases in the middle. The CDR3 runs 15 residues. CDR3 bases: TGTGCCAGCAGCCCCTTAGACAGAGATAATGAAAAACTGTTTTTT. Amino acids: CASSPLDRDNEKLFF.

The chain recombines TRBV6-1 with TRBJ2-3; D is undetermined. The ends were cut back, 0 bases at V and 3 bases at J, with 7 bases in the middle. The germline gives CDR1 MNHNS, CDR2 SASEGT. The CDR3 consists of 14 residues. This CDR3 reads CASSEARRTDTQYF. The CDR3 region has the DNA TGTGCCAGCAGTGAAGCGCGAAGAACAGATACGCAGTATTTT.

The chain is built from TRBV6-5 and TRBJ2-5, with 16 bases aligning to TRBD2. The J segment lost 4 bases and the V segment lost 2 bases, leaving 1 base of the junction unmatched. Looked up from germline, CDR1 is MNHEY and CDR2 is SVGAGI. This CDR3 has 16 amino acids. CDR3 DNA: TGTGCCAGCAGTTACGGGACTAGCGGGGGGGCAGAGACCCAGTACTTC. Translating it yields CASSYGTSGGAETQYF.

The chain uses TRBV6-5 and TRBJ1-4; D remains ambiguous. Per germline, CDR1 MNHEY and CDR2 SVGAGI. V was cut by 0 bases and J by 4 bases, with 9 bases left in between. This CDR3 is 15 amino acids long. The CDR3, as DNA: TGTGCCAGCAGTTACTCAAACGGTGATAATGAAAAACTGTTTTTT. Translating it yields CASSYSNGDNEKLFF.

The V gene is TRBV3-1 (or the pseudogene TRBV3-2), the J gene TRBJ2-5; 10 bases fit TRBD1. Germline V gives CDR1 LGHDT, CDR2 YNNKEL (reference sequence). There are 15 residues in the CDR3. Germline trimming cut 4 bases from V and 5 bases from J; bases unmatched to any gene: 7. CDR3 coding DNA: TGTGCCAGCAGCCGGACAGGGGGTATGCGGGAGACCCAGTACTTC. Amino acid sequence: CASSRTGGMRETQYF.

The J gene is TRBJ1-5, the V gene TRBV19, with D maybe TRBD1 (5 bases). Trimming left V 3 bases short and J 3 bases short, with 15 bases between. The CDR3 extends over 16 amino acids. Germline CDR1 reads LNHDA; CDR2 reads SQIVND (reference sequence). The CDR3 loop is CASSIRSGRVNQPQHF. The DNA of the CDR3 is TGTGCCAGTAGTATTAGGTCAGGCAGGGTCAATCAGCCCCAGCATTTT.

The CDR3 coding sequence is TGTGCCAGCAGAACAGGGCTAGGCTACACCTTC. This translates into CASRTGLGYTF. V gene TRBV25-1 combines with J gene TRBJ1-2; a weak D match, TRBD1 (6 bases). The V gene lost 6 bases and the J gene lost 8 bases, with 10 bases spanning the gap. The CDR3 totals 11 residues. Germline V gene data show CDR1 as MGHDK and CDR2 as SYGVNS.

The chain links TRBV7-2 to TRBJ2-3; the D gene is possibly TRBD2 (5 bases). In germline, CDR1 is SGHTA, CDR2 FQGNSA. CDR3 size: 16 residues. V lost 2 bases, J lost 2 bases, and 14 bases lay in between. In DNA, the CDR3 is TGTGCCAGCAGCTTATCTTCGGGAAAGGTCACAGATACGCAGTATTTT. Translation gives CASSLSSGKVTDTQYF.

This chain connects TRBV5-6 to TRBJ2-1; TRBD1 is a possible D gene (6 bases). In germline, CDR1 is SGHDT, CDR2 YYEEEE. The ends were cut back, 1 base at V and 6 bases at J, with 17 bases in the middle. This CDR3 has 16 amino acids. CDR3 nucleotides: TGTGCCAGCAGCTTGTGGGGGCTTGGTAGGGGCAATGAGCAGTTCTTC. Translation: CASSLWGLGRGNEQFF.

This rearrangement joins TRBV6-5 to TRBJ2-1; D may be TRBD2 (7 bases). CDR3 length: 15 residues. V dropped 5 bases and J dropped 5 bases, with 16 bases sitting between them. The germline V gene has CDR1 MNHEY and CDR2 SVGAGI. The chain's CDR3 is CASSRGGTVHNEQFF. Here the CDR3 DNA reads TGTGCCAGCAGTAGGGGGGGCACAGTCCACAATGAGCAGTTCTTC.

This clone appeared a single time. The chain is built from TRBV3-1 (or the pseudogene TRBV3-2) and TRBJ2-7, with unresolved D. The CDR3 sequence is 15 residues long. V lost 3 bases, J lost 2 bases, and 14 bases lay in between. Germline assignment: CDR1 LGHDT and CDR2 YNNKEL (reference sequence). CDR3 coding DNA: TGTGCCAGCAGCCAGACTCCCGGGTCACCCTACGAGCAGTACTTC. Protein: CASSQTPGSPYEQYF.

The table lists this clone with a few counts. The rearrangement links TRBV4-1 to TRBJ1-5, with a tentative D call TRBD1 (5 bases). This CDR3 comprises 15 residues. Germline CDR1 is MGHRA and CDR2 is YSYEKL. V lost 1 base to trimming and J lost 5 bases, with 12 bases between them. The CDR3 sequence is CASSQGAGLDQPQHF. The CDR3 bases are TGCGCCAGCAGCCAAGGGGCGGGGCTCGATCAGCCCCAGCATTTT.

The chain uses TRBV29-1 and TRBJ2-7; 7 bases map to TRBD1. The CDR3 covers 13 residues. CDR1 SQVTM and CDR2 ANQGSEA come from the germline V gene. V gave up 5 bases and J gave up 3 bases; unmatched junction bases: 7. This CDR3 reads CSVTPGQNYEQYF. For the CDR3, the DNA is TGCAGCGTTACGCCGGGACAGAACTACGAGCAGTACTTC.

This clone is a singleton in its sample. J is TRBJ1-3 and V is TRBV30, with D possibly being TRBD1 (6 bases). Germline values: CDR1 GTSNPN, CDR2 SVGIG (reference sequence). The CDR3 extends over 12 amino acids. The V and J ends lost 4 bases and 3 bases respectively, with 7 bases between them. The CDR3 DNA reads TGTGCCTGGAAGGGGGTTGGAAACACCATATATTTT. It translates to CAWKGVGNTIYF.

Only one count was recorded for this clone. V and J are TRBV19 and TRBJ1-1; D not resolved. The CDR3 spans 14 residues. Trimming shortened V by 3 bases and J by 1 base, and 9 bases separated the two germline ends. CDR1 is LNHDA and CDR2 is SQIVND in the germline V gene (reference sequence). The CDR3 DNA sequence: TGTGCCAGTAGTATCGGAGGAACGAACACTGAAGCTTTCTTT. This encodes CASSIGGTNTEAFF. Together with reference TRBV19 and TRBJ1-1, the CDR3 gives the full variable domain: DGGITQSPKYLFRKEGQNVTLSCEQNLNHDAMYWYRQDPGQGLRLIYYSQIVNDFQKGDIAEGYSVSREKKESFPLTVTSAQKNPTAFYLCASSIGGTNTEAFFGQGTRLTVV.

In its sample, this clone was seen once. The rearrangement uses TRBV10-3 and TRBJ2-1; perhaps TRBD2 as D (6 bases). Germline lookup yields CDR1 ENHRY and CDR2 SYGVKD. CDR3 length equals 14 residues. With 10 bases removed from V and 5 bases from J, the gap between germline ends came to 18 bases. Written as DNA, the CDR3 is TGTGCCACCGAACCGGGACTGGATGACAATGAGCAGTTCTTC. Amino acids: CATEPGLDDNEQFF.

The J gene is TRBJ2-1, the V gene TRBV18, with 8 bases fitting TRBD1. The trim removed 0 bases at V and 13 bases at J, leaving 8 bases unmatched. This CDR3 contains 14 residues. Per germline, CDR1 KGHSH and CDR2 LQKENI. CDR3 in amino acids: CASSPPYEGTGQFF. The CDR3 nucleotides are TGTGCCAGCTCACCACCATATGAGGGGACAGGACAGTTCTTC.

The CDR3 region has the DNA TGTGCCAGTATGAGGACTGAAGCTTTCTTT. This sequence encodes CASMRTEAFF. The chain recombines TRBV19 with TRBJ1-1; D remains ambiguous. Trimming cost V 7 bases and J 5 bases, with 5 bases left between them. This CDR3 contains 10 residues. Germline V gives CDR1 LNHDA, CDR2 SQIVND (reference sequence).

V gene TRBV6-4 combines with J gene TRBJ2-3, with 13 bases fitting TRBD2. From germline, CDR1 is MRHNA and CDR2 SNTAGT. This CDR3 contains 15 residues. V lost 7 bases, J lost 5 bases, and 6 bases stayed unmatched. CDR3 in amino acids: CASKLAGGPRDTQYF. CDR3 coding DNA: TGTGCCAGCAAACTAGCGGGGGGGCCCAGAGATACGCAGTATTTT.

The CDR3 DNA reads TGTGCCAGTAGTATAGTGGAGGGGGGGCTGGACAATGAGCAGTTCTTC. It is translated as CASSIVEGGLDNEQFF. The V call is TRBV19, the J call TRBJ2-1, with D tentatively TRBD2 (7 bases). Trimming removed 1 base from V and 5 bases from J, with 15 bases in between. This CDR3 spans 16 amino acids. Germline V CDR1 and CDR2: LNHDA, SQIVND (reference sequence).

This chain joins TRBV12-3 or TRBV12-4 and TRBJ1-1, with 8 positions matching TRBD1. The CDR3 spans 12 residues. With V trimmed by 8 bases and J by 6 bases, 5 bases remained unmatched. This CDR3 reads CASGDRRAEAFF. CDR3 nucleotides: TGTGCCAGCGGGGACAGGAGGGCTGAAGCTTTCTTT.